This T cell receptor (beta chain) emerged from a study of neurological immune-mediated disorders. This clonotype was recorded many times. Its specificity is not known. The cDNA came from 5'RACE with 10-nucleotide random UMIs. TCRdb processed the 5' RACE reads anew with MiXCR; each CDR3 protein has one entry. This table has over 15,000 distinct CDR3 sequences, roughly 14% appearing once. V shed 6 bases and J shed 1 base, with 11 bases lying between them. This CDR3 is 13 amino acids long. CDR1 and CDR2 from the germline V gene are DFQATT and SNEGSKA (reference sequence). Study-level results: HTLV-1-associated myelopathy had the most TCR clonal expansion, and multiple sclerosis had the least, less than healthy controls.

The receptor's source is a man aged 60 to 69 with HTLV-1-associated myelopathy (HAM/TSP). V gene TRBV20-1 combines with J gene TRBJ2-3; TRBD2 might be the D (6 bases). The sample consisted of PBMCs. The CDR3 sequence: CSAESSGTDTQYF. In DNA, the CDR3 is TGCAGTGCGGAGTCTAGCGGCACAGATACGCAGTATTTT.